This record covers a single T cell receptor (beta chain). This entry belongs to a study of early T cells in non-severe SARS-CoV-2 infection. Study-level background: Sequencing targeted bulk RNA from unsorted whole blood, leaving chains unpaired.

Attachment of unique molecular identifiers to individual cDNA molecules was performed. TCRdb fed the 5' RACE reads into MiXCR, producing one record per CDR3 protein. The sample includes 75,000 to 100,000 distinct CDR3 sequences, about 15% of them seen just once. Germline CDR1 reads GTSNPN; CDR2 reads SVGIG (reference sequence). Trimming took off 3 bases at V and 9 bases at J, with 15 bases between the two ends. The CDR3 has 14 amino acids. This chain uses TRBV30 with TRBJ1-6; possible D gene TRBD1, 5 bases. The sequence derives from an adult who was a healthcare worker with PCR-confirmed SARS-CoV-2 infection or an uninfected control (not recorded which). Material: whole blood. CDR3 DNA: TGTGCCTGGAGAGTGGGGCAAGAAACTTCACCCCTCCACTTT. The encoded protein is CAWRVGQETSPLHF. Based on the CDR3 plus reference TRBV30 and TRBJ1-6, the full variable domain is SQTIHQWPATLVQPVGSPLSLECTVEGTSNPNLYWYRQAAGRGLQLLFYSVGIGQISSEVPQNLSASRPQDRQFILSSKKLLLSDSGFYLCAWRVGQETSPLHFGNGTRLTVT.